This TCR beta chain was recorded in a study of T cells after posttransplantation cyclophosphamide. Profiling relied on immunoSEQ multiplex PCR, and the TCRdb table lists in-frame clones only, not all of them. The sample has roughly 18,000 clones, approximately 87% seen once. V lost 1 base, J lost 4 bases, and 12 bases lay in between. The CDR3 is made up of 15 amino acids. Germline assignment: CDR1 LNHNV and CDR2 YYDKDF (reference sequence). The sequenced material came from memory CD4+ T cells sorted from blood. The J gene is TRBJ2-3, the V gene TRBV15; D ambiguous. The TCR comes from a man younger than 45 in good health and a related stem cell transplant donor. CDR3 sequence (DNA): TGTGCCACCAGCAGAGGGGTGATAGCCTCAGATACGCAGTATTTT. Translation gives CATSRGVIASDTQYF. Variable domain in full (rest from reference TRBV15 and TRBJ2-3): DAMVIQNPRYQVTQFGKPVTLSCSQTLNHNVMYWYQQKSSQAPKLLFHYYDKDFNNEADTPDNFQSRRPNTSFCFLDIRSPGLGDTAMYLCATSRGVIASDTQYFGPGTRLTVL.